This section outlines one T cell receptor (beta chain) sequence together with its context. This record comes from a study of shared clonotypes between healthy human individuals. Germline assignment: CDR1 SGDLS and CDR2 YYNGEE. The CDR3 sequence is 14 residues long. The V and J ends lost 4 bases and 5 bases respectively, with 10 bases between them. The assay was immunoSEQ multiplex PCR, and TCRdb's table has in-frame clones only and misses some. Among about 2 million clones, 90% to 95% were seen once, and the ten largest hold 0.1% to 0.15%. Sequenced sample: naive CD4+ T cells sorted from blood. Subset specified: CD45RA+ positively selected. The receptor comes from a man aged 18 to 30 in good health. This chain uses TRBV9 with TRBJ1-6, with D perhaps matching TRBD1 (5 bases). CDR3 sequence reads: CASSPGIDNSPLHF. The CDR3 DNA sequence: TGTGCCAGCAGCCCAGGGATTGATAATTCACCCCTCCACTTT.